The T cell receptor (beta chain) described here comes from a study of blood T cells in healthy people across ages. General study points: TCR beta diversity tracked closely with naive T cell percentage. While age rose, TCR beta diversity per million T cells dropped in a roughly linear way.

On this clonotype: Antigen unknown. The junction departs from the called germline gene at one end, perhaps through a read error.

The second PCR ran about 6 to 12 cycles with a sample-barcoded 5' primer and J-beta primers. A template-switch adaptor that had 12 random nucleotides put a tag on each cDNA molecule. Each CDR3 protein is one row after TCRdb ran MiXCR on the 5' RACE reads. The top ten clones hold 13% of a sample with 1 million to 1.2 million distinct CDR3 sequences, around two fifths of them seen once. Germline V CDR1 and CDR2: LGHNA, YNFKEQ. The CDR3 runs 13 residues. Sequencing used blood. The sequence was obtained from a man aged 18 to 35 in good health. The chain employs TRBV4-2 and TRBJ2-5; no clear D. The DNA end is a closer match to TRBJ2-7, so the J assignment may be wrong. As DNA, the CDR3 is TGTGCCAGCAACCAAGATGTAAGCTCCGAGCAGTACTTC. Encoded protein: CASNQDVSSEQYF.